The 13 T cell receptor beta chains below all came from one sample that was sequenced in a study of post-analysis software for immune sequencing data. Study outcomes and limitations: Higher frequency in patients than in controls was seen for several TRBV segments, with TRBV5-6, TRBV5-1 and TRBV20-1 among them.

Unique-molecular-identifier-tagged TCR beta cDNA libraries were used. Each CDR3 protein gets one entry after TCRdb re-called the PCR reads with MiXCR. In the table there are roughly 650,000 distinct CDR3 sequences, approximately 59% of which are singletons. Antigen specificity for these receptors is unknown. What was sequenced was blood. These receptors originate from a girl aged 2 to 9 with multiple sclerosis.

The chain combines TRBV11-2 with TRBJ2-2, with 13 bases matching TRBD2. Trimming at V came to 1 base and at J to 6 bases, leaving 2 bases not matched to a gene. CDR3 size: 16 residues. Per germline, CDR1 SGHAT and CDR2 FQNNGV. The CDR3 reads CASSLVGLAGAGELFF. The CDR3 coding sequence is TGTGCCAGCAGCTTAGTCGGACTAGCGGGAGCCGGGGAGCTGTTTTTT.

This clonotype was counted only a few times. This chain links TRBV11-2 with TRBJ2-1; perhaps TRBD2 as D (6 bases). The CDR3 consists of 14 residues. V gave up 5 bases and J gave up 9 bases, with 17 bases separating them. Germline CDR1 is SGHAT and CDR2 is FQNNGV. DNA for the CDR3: TGTGCCAGCAGCGTCGGGACTTTGGGGCGTGAGCAGTTCTTC. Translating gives CASSVGTLGREQFF.

The CDR3 DNA reads as TGTGCCAGCAGTTACTACGGCAAGGACACTGAAGCTTTCTTT. This translates into CASSYYGKDTEAFF. The V call is TRBV6-6, the J call TRBJ1-1; no reliable D call. Germline values: CDR1 MNHNY, CDR2 SVGAGI (reference sequence). CDR3 size: 14 residues. Trimming removed 1 base at V and 3 bases at J, with 9 bases between.

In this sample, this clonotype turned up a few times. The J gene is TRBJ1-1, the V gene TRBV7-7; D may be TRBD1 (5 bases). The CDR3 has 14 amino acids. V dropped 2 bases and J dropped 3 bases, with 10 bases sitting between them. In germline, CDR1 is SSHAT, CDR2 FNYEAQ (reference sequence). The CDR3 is CASSLWAGYTEAFF. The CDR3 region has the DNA TGTGCCAGCAGCTTATGGGCAGGGTACACTGAAGCTTTCTTT. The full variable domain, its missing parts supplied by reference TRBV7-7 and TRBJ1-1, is GAGVSQSPRYKVTKRGQDVTLRCDPISSHATLYWYQQALGQGPEFLTYFNYEAQPDKSGLPSDRFSAERPEGSISTLTIQRTEQRDSAMYRCASSLWAGYTEAFFGQGTRLTVV.

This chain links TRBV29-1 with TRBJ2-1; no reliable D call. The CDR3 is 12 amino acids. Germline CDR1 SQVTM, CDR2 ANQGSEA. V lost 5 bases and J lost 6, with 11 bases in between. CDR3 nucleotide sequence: TGCAGCGTTTCCCCAGGACCCAATGAGCAGTTCTTC. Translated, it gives CSVSPGPNEQFF.

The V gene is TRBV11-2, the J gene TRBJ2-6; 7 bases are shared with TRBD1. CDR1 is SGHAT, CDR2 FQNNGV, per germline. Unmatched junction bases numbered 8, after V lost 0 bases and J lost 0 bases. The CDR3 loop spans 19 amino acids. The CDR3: CASSLDTGQLFSGANVLTF. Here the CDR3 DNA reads TGTGCCAGCAGCTTAGATACGGGACAGCTCTTCTCTGGGGCCAACGTCCTGACTTTC.

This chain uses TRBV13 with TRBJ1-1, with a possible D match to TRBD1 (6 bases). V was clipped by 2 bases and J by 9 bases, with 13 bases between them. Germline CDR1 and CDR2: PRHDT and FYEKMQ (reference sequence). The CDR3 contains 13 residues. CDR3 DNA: TGTGCCAGCAGCTTAAGTTGGGGGGGCAAAGCTTTCTTT. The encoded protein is CASSLSWGGKAFF.

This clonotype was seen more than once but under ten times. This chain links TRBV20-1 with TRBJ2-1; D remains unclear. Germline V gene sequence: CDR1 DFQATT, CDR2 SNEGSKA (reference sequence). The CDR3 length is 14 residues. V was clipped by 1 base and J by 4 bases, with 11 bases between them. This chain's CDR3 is CSARGLEGYNEQFF. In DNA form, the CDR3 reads TGCAGTGCTAGAGGGCTAGAAGGGTACAATGAGCAGTTCTTC.

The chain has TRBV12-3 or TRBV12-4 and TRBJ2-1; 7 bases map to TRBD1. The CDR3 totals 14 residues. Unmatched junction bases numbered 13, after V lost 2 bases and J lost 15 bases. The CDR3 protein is CASSLSDRARGPFF. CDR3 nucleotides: TGTGCCAGCAGTTTATCCGACAGGGCAAGGGGTCCGTTCTTC.

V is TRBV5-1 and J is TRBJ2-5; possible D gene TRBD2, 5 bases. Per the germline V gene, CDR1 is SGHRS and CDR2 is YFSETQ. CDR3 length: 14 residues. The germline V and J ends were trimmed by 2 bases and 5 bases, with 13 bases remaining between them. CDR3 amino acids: CASSLSLAYETQYF. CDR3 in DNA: TGCGCCAGCAGCTTATCCCTAGCCTATGAGACCCAGTACTTC.

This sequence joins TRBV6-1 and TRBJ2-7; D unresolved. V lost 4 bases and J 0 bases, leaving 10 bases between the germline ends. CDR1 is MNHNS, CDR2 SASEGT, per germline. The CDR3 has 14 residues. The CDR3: CASSGRSFSYEQYF. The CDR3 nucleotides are TGTGCCAGCAGTGGGCGGAGCTTCTCCTACGAGCAGTACTTC.

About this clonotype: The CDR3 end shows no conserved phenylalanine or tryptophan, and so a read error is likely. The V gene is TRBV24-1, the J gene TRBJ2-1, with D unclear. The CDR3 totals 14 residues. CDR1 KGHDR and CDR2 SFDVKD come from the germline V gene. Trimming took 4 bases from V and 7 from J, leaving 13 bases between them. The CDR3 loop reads CATSEGPTRNEQFV. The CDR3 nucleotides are TGTGCCACCAGTGAAGGCCCTACGAGGAATGAGCAGTTCGTC.

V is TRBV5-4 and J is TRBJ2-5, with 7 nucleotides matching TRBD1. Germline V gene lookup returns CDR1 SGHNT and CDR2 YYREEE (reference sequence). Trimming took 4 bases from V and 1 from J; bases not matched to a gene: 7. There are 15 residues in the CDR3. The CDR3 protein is CASSPDREAQETQYF. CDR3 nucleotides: TGTGCCAGCAGCCCCGACAGGGAAGCCCAAGAGACCCAGTACTTC.